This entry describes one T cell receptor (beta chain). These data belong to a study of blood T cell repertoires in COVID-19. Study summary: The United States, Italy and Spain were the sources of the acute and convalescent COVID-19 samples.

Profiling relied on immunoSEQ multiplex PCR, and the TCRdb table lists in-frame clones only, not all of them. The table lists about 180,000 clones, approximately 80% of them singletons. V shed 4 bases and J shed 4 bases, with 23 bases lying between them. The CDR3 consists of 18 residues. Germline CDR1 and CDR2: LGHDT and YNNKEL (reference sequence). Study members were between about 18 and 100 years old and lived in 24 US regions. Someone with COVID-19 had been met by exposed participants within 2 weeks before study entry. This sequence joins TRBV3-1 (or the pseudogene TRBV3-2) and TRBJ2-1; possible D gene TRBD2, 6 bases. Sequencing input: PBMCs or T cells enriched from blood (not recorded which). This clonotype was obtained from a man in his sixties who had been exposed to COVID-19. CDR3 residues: CASSLPAERLGQYNEQFF. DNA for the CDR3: TGTGCCAGCAGCCTTCCTGCCGAAAGACTAGGCCAGTACAATGAGCAGTTCTTC.